Presented here are 14 T cell receptor beta chains from one specimen sequenced in a study of Graves' ophthalmopathy and Graves' hyperthyroidism. Amplification of the TCR beta CDR3 regions used RNA transcripts (as template). Investigators did first-round RT-PCR with HTBI primers, then second-round multiplex PCR. In TCRdb, the multiplex PCR reads were re-called with MiXCR into one record per CDR3 protein. The sample lists almost 750,000 distinct CDR3 sequences; 40% were seen once. The sequencing sample was made of peripheral blood. The receptor set was obtained from an adult man with Graves' ophthalmopathy.

The chain joins TRBV20-1 to TRBJ2-7; 7 bases agree with TRBD2. In germline, CDR1 is DFQATT, CDR2 SNEGSKA (reference sequence). V shed 5 bases and J 0 bases; nucleotides not matched to a gene: 7. This CDR3 contains 14 residues. The CDR3, as DNA: TGCAGTGCTGTCGGGACTACTGTCTCCTACGAGCAGTACTTC. It codes for CSAVGTTVSYEQYF.

This clonotype was picked up many times. The V and J genes are TRBV6-1 and TRBJ1-5; TRBD1 aligns across 7 bases. Germline assignment: CDR1 MNHNS and CDR2 SASEGT. Trimming took 4 bases from V and 6 from J; bases not matched to a gene: 12. This CDR3 spans 16 amino acids. CDR3 protein: CASSATPQGDRQPQHF. CDR3 coding DNA: TGTGCCAGCAGTGCCACGCCTCAGGGGGATCGTCAGCCCCAGCATTTT.

Details on this clonotype: A read error is possible here, since a much larger clone lies one base away. The final CDR3 position lacks the conserved phenylalanine or tryptophan, pointing to a likely read error. The V gene is TRBV24-1, the J gene TRBJ1-2, with 11 bases fitting TRBD1. The CDR3 loop spans 15 amino acids. Germline loops: CDR1 KGHDR, CDR2 SFDVKD. The CDR3 DNA sequence: TGTGCCAGCAGTTACAGGACAGGGGGCGACTATGGCTACACCCTC. It codes for CASSYRTGGDYGYTL.

The V and J genes are TRBV20-1 and TRBJ2-7; 12 bases are shared with TRBD2. The CDR3 consists of 15 residues. CDR1 is DFQATT and CDR2 is SNEGSKA in the germline V gene (reference sequence). V shed 0 bases, J shed 6 bases, and the junction held 6 bases outside the gene matches. The CDR3 reads CSARESRGLAGEQYF. CDR3 coding DNA: TGCAGTGCTAGAGAATCGAGGGGACTAGCGGGCGAGCAGTACTTC.

The V call is TRBV7-9, the J call TRBJ2-7; D is perhaps TRBD1 (6 bases). This CDR3 is 14 amino acids long. Germline CDR1 SEHNR, CDR2 FQNEAQ (reference sequence). V gave up 1 base and J gave up 4 bases, with 11 bases separating them. CDR3 bases: TGTGCCAGCAGCTTAGAACAGGGAAGGTACGAGCAGTACTTC. It encodes CASSLEQGRYEQYF.

The J gene is TRBJ2-5, the V gene TRBV20-1; D might be TRBD1 or TRBD2, each matching 5 bases. Germline V gene data show CDR1 as DFQATT and CDR2 as SNEGSKA (reference sequence). The germline V and J ends were trimmed by 6 bases and 2 bases, with 16 bases remaining between them. This CDR3 region has 14 residues. CDR3 in DNA: TGCAGTGCCACGGACCCATGGGGGCAAGAGACCCAGTACTTC. Translation: CSATDPWGQETQYF.

This clonotype appeared many times. This chain joins TRBV7-9 and TRBJ1-1; D is uncertain. The ends were cut back, 4 bases at V and 1 base at J, with 13 bases in the middle. Germline loops: CDR1 SEHNR, CDR2 FQNEAQ (reference sequence). The CDR3 runs to 15 residues. In DNA, the CDR3 is TGTGCCAGCAGCTCGCAATTCCCAGGGAACACTGAAGCTTTCTTT. This gives the protein CASSSQFPGNTEAFF.

The chain couples TRBV19 to TRBJ2-7; 11 bases match TRBD1. CDR3 length equals 14 residues. The germline V gene encodes CDR1 LNHDA and CDR2 SQIVND (reference sequence). Trimming at V came to 7 bases and at J to 2 bases, leaving 4 bases not matched to a gene. CDR3 nucleotides: TGTGCCAGTACCGGGACAGGGGGACCCTACGAGCAGTACTTC. Translated, it gives CASTGTGGPYEQYF.

As for this clonotype: Germline and junction disagree at one end, which may indicate a read error. This chain links TRBV7-9 with TRBJ1-6, with 8 bases fitting TRBD1. This CDR3 is 18 amino acids long. CDR1 is SEHNR, CDR2 FQNEAQ, per germline (reference sequence). The CDR3 reads CASSQGNRGSSYNSPLHF. The CDR3 DNA sequence: TGCGCCAGCAGCCAGGGGAACAGGGGGAGCTCCTATAATTCACCCCTCCACTTT. Full variable domain (outside the CDR3, taken from reference TRBV7-9 and TRBJ1-6): DTGVSQNPRHKITKRGQNVTFRCDPISEHNRLYWYRQTLGQGPEFLTYFQNEAQLEKSRLLSDRFSAERPKGSFSTLEIQRTEQGDSAMYLCASSQGNRGSSYNSPLHFGNGTRLTVT.

This clonotype occurred many times. This rearrangement joins TRBV4-2 to TRBJ1-2; 10 nucleotides agree with TRBD1. This CDR3 comprises 15 residues. J gave up 6 bases and V 3 bases, and 7 bases lay outside the gene matches. In germline, CDR1 is LGHNA, CDR2 YNFKEQ. CDR3 in DNA: TGTGCCAGCAGCCACGTGACAGGGGGCAGGGATGGCTACACCTTC. This encodes CASSHVTGGRDGYTF.

The V gene is TRBV19, the J gene TRBJ2-7; 10 nucleotides agree with TRBD1. Germline CDR1 and CDR2: LNHDA and SQIVND (reference sequence). Unmatched junction bases numbered 7, after V lost 5 bases and J lost 3 bases. The CDR3 contains 15 residues. The CDR3 DNA follows: TGTGCCAGTAGTGATCCGGGACAGGGGTTCTACGAGCAGTACTTC. Translation gives CASSDPGQGFYEQYF.

This sequence joins TRBV7-9 and TRBJ2-7; D uncertain. The CDR3 runs 14 residues. Germline V gives CDR1 SEHNR, CDR2 FQNEAQ (reference sequence). In DNA, the CDR3 is TGCGCCAGCAGCTACGAGACGGAAAGTTACGAGCAGTACGTC. It encodes CASSYETESYEQYV.

This clonotype showed up many times. The chain joins TRBV29-1 to TRBJ1-2; 10 nucleotides line up with TRBD1. CDR3 size: 14 residues. The V segment lost 4 bases and the J segment 7 bases; nucleotides outside the gene matches: 9. Germline V gene sequence: CDR1 SQVTM, CDR2 ANQGSEA. CDR3 bases: TGCAGCGTTGCCCCGACGGGACAGGGGAGTGGCTACACCTTC. It yields the protein CSVAPTGQGSGYTF.

The gene calls are TRBV7-8 and TRBJ2-5; 9 bases are a match to TRBD2. This CDR3 has 16 residues. The germline CDR1 and CDR2 sequences are SGHVS and FQNEAQ. J gave up 4 bases and V 5 bases, and 11 bases lay outside the gene matches. The CDR3 nucleotides are TGTGCCAGCAGCCAAGGGTATTCTAGCGGGGTAGAGACCCAGTACTTC. Amino acid sequence: CASSQGYSSGVETQYF.